This T cell receptor beta chain was captured in a study of cytomegalovirus exposure and HLA in healthy donors. The study's findings and limits: The authors enumerated under 200 TCR beta chains as linked to cytomegalovirus.

As regards this clone: Its antigen is unknown.

The CDR3 covers 15 residues. The ends were cut back, 3 bases at V and 0 bases at J, with 12 bases in the middle. Germline CDR1 LNHDA, CDR2 SQIVND (reference sequence). The PCR contained 60 Vbeta and 13 Jbeta primers. Clones were read by immunoSEQ multiplex PCR, and TCRdb kept only the in-frame ones, dropping some. The table shows more than 95,000 clones, with more than 75% occurring only once. The material sequenced was PBMCs. V gene TRBV19 combines with J gene TRBJ2-7; D might be TRBD1 (6 bases). The sequence derives from a man aged 30 to 39 in good health and CMV-seropositive. The CDR3 sequence: CASSIGNRVSYEQYF. Written as DNA, the CDR3 is TGTGCCAGTAGTATTGGGAACAGGGTCTCCTACGAGCAGTACTTC.